This T cell receptor beta chain originates from a study of blood T cell repertoires in COVID-19. Looking at the study overall: COVID-19 samples, acute and convalescent, were from the United States, Italy and Spain. Sources were T cells, B-cell-depleted T cells, or PBMCs; the material itself was cDNA or gDNA.

Profiled with immunoSEQ multiplex PCR; TCRdb holds only in-frame clones, not every one. The sample records approximately 150,000 clones, about 87% being singletons. The Seattle patients, enrolled during active infection, were followed longitudinally. Germline CDR1 LGHDT, CDR2 YNNKEL (reference sequence). V lost 0 bases and J lost 6, with 11 bases in between. CDR3 length: 15 residues. V and J are TRBV3-1 (or the pseudogene TRBV3-2) and TRBJ2-2; D is perhaps TRBD2 (5 bases). Sequencing was carried out using peripheral blood. This sequence originates from a human donor with COVID-19, enrolled during active disease. The donor label of this sample is uncertain. Here the CDR3 DNA reads TGTGCCAGCAGCCAAGATAGCGCAGAGGCCGGGGAGCTGTTTTTT. Residues: CASSQDSAEAGELFF.